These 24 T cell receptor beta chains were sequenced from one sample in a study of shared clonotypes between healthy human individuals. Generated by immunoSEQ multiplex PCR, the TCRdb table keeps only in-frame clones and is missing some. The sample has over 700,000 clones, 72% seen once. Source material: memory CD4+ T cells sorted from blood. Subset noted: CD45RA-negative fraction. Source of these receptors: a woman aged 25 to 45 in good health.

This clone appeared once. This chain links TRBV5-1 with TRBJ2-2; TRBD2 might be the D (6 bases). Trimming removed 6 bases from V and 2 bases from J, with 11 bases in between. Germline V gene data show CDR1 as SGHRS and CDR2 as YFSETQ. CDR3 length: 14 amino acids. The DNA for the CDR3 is TGCGCCAGCACCATTAGCGGAAACACCGGGGAGCTGTTTTTT. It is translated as CASTISGNTGELFF.

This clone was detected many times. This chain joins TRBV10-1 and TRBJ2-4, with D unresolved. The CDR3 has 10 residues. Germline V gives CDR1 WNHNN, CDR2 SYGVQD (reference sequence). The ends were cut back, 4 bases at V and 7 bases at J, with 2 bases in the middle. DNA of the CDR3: TGCGCCAGCAGTGTTAACATTCAGTACTTC. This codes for CASSVNIQYF.

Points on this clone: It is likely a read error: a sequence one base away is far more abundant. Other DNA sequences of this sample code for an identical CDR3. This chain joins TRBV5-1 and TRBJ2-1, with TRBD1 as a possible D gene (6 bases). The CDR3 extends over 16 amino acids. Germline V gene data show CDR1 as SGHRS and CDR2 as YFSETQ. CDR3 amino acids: CASSLNWGLNYNEQFF. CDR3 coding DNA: TGTGCCAGCAGCTTGAATTGGGGGCTCAATTACAATGAGCAGTTCTTC.

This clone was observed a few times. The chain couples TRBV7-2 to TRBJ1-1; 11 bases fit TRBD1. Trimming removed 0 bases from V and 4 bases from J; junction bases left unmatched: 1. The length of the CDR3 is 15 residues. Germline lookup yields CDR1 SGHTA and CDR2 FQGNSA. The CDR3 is CASSLAGTGGTEAFF. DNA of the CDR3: TGTGCCAGCAGCTTAGCCGGGACAGGGGGCACTGAAGCTTTCTTT.

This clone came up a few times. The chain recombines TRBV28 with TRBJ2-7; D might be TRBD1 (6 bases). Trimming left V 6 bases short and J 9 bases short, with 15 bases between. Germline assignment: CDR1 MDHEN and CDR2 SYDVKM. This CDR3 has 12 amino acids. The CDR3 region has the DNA TGTGCCAGCAGCCGCCCTCAGGGGACGCAGTACTTC. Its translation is CASSRPQGTQYF.

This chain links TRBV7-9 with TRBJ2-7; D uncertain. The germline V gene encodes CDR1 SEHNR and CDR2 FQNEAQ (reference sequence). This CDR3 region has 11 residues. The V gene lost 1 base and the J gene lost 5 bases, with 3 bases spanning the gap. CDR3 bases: TGTGCCAGCAGCTTAGTAAACGAGCAGTACTTC. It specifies CASSLVNEQYF.

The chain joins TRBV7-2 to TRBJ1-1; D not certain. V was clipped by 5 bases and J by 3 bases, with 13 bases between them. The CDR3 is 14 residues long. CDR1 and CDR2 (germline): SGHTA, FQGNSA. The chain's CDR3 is CASSPSGRDTEAFF. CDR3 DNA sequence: TGTGCCAGCAGCCCTTCGGGGAGGGACACTGAAGCTTTCTTT.

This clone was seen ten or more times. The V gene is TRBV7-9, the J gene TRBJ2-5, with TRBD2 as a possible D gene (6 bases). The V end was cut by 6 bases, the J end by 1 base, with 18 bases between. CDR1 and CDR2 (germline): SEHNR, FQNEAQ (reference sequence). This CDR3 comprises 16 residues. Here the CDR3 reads CASSRGGSGPQETQYF. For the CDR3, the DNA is TGTGCCAGCAGTCGTGGGGGAAGCGGGCCCCAAGAGACCCAGTACTTC.

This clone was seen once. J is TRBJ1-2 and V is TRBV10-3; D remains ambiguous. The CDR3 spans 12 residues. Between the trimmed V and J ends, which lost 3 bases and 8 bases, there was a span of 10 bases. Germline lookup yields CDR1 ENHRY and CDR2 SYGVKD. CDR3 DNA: TGTGCCATCAGTGACCGCAGTGGGGGCTACACCTTC. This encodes CAISDRSGGYTF.

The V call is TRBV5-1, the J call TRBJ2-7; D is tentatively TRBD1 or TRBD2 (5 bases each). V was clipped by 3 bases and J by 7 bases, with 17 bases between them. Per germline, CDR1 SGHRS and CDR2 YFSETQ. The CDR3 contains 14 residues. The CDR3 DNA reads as TGCGCCAGCAGCTCGGGGTTTACAGGTGGGGAGCAGTACTTC. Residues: CASSSGFTGGEQYF. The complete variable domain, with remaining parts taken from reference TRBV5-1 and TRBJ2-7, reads KAGVTQTPRYLIKTRGQQVTLSCSPISGHRSVSWYQQTPGQGLQFLFEYFSETQRNKGNFPGRFSGRQFSNSRSEMNVSTLELGDSALYLCASSSGFTGGEQYFGPGTRLTVT.

CDR3 sequence (DNA): TGTGCCAGCAGCTTAACCTGGAGGCAGACGAGCTCCTACGAGCAGTACTTC. It codes for CASSLTWRQTSSYEQYF. The chain recombines TRBV7-2 with TRBJ2-7, with D possibly matching TRBD2 (5 bases). Germline CDR1 and CDR2: SGHTA and FQGNSA. The CDR3 consists of 17 residues. The germline V and J ends were trimmed by 2 bases and 0 bases, with 17 bases remaining between them.

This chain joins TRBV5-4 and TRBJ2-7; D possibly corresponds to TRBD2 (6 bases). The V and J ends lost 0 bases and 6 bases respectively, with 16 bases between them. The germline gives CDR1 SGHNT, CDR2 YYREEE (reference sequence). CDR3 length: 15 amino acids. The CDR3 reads CASSLAGVLSLEQYF. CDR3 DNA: TGTGCCAGCAGCTTGGCGGGGGTCCTTTCCCTCGAGCAGTACTTC.

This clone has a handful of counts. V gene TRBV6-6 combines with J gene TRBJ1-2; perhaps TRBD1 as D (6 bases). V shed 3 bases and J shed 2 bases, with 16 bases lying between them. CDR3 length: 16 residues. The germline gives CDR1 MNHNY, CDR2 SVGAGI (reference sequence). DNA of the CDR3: TGTGCCAGCAGTTATGGTAGTCCAGGGGCCAACTATGGCTACACCTTC. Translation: CASSYGSPGANYGYTF.

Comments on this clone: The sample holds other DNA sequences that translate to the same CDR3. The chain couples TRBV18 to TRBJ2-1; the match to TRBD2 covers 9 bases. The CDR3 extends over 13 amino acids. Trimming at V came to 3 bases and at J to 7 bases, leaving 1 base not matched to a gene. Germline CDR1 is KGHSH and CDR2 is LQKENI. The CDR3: CASSPTSGNEQFF. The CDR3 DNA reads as TGTGCCAGCTCACCCACTAGCGGGAATGAGCAGTTCTTC.

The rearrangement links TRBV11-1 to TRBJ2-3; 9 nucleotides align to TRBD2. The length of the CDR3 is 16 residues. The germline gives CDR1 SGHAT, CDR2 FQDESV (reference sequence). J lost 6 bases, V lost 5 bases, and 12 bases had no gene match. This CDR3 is CASSPLAGATSDTQYF. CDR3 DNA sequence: TGTGCCAGCAGCCCATTAGCGGGGGCGACGTCGGATACGCAGTATTTT. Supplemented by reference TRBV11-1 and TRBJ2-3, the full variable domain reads EAEVAQSPRYKITEKSQAVAFWCDPISGHATLYWYRQILGQGPELLVQFQDESVVDDSQLPKDRFSAERLKGVDSTLKIQPAELGDSAMYLCASSPLAGATSDTQYFGPGTRLTVL.

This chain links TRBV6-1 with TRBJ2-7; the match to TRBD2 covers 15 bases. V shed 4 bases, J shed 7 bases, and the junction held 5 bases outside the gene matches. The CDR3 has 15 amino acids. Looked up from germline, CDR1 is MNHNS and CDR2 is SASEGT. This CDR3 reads CASSGTSGRAKEQYF. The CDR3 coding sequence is TGTGCCAGCAGTGGGACTAGCGGGAGGGCTAAAGAGCAGTACTTC.

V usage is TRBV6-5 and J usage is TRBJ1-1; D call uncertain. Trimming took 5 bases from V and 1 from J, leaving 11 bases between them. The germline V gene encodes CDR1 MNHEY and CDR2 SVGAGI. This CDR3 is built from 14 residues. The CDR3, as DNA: TGTGCCAGCAGTACACTACGTACGAACACTGAAGCTTTCTTT. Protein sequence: CASSTLRTNTEAFF.

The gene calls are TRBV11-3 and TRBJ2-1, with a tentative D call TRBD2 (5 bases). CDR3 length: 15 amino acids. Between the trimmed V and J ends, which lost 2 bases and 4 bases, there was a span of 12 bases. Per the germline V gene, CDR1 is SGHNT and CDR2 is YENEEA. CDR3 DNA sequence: TGTGCCAGCAGCTTATCGAGCGGCCTATACAATGAGCAGTTCTTC. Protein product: CASSLSSGLYNEQFF.

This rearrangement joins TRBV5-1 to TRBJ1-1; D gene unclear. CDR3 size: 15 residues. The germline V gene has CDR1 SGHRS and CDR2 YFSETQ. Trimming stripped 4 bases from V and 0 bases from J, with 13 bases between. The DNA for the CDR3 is TGCGCCAGCAGCCCGGACGCTAGAATGAACACTGAAGCTTTCTTT. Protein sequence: CASSPDARMNTEAFF. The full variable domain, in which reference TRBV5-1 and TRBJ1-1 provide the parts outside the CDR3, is KAGVTQTPRYLIKTRGQQVTLSCSPISGHRSVSWYQQTPGQGLQFLFEYFSETQRNKGNFPGRFSGRQFSNSRSEMNVSTLELGDSALYLCASSPDARMNTEAFFGQGTRLTVV.

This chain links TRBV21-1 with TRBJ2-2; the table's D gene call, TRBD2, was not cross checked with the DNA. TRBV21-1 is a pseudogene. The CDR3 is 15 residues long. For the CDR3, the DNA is TGTGCCAGCAGCAACCGGGAGGTTCCCACCGGGGAGCTGTTTTTT. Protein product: CASSNREVPTGELFF.

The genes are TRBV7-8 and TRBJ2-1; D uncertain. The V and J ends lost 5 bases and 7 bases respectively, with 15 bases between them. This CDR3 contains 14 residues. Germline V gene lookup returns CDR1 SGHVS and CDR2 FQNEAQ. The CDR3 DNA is TGTGCCAGCAGCCCGAACGCTAGGAAGAATGAGCAGTTCTTC. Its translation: CASSPNARKNEQFF.

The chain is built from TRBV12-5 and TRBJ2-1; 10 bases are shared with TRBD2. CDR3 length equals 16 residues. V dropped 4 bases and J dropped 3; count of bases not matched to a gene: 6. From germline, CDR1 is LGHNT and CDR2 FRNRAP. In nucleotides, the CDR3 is TGTGCTAGTGGTTCCTGGGCTAGCGGGAGCTACAATGAGCAGTTCTTC. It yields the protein CASGSWASGSYNEQFF.

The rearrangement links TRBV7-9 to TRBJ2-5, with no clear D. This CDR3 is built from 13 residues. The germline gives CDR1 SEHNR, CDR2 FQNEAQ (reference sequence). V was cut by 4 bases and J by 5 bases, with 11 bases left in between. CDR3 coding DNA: TGTGCCAGCAGCTGGTCGCATGCGGAGACCCAGTACTTC. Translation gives CASSWSHAETQYF.

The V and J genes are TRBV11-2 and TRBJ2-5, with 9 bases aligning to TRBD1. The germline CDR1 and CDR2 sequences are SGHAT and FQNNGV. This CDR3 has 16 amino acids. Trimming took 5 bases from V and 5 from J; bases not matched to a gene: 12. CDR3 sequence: CASSLPGQGYTETQYF. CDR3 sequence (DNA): TGTGCCAGCAGCCTCCCGGGACAGGGATATACGGAGACCCAGTACTTC.